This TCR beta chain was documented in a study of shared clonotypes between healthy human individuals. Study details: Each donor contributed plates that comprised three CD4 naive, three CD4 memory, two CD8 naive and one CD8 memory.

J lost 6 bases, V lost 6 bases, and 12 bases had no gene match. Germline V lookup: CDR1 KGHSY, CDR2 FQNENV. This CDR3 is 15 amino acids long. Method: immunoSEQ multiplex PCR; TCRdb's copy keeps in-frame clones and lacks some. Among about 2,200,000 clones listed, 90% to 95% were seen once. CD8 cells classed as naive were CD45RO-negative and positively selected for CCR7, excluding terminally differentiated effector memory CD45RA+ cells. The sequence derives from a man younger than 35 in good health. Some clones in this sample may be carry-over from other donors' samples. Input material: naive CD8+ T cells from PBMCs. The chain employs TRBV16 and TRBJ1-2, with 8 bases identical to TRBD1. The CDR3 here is CASRQIGGQGHGYTF. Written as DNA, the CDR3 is TGTGCCAGCAGACAAATAGGAGGACAGGGACATGGCTACACCTTC.